The source of this TCR delta chain is a study of gammadelta T cells in human blood (dated by TCRdb to between 2020 and 2021). Paper-wide results and their limitations: The study reported that microbial exposure appeared to drive polyclonal expansion of innate gamma-delta T cells immediately after birth.

CDR1 and CDR2, looked up from the germline V gene, are GEAIGNYY and EKD. The CDR3, cysteine through phenylalanine, is 16 amino acids long. Only the CDR3 DNA is retained, 48 bases long and in frame from the first base. Libraries came from RT-PCR. Sequenced on an Illumina MiSeq. TCRdb recomputed clones from the public reads with CATT; identical DNA rows were then combined. For this sample the table gives 1,000 to 1,500 delta-chain clones, of which 40% to 60% were detected only once. Together, the top ten hold roughly 20% of the sample. To note about this clone: Its antigen has not been determined. With only one base between it and a far larger clone, this is likely a read error.

Sequences were obtained from Vgamma9Vdelta2 gamma-delta T cells from adult blood. Here the chain combines TRDV2 and TRDJ1, with 11 bases in between that match TRDD3. The source of this sequence is a human donor. The base sequence is TGTGCCTGTGACGGATTGGGGGATACGGTAGTCGATAAACGCATCTTT. Translated, it reads CACDGLGDTVVDKRIF.